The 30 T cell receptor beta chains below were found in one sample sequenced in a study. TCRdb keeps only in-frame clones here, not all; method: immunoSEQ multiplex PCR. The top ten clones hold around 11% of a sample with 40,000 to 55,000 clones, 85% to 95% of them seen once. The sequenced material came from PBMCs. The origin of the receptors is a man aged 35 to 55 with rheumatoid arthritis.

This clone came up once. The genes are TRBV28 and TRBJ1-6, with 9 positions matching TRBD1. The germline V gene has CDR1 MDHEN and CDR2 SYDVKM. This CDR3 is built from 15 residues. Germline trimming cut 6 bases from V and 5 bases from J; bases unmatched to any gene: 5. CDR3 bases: TGTGCCAGCAGGGCCAGACAGGGGGATAATTCACCCCTCCACTTT. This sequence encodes CASRARQGDNSPLHF.

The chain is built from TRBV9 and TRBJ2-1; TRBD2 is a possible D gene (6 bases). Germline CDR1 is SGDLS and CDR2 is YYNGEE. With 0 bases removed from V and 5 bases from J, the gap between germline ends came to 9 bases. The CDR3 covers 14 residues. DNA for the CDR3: TGTGCCAGCAGCGTAGGTTCGGGAGACAATGAGCAGTTCTTC. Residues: CASSVGSGDNEQFF.

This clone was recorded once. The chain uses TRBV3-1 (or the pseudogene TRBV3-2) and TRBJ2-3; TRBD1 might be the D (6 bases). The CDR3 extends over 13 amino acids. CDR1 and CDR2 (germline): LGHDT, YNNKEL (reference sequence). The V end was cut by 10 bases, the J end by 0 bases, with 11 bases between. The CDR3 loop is CATGQGSTDTQYF. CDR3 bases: TGTGCCACGGGGCAGGGGAGCACAGATACGCAGTATTTT.

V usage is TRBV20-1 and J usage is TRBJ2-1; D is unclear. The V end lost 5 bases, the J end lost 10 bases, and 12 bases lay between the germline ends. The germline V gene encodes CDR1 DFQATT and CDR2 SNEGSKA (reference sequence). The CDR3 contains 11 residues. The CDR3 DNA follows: TGCAGTGCTCAAAAGACGAACGAGCAGTTCTTC. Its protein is CSAQKTNEQFF.

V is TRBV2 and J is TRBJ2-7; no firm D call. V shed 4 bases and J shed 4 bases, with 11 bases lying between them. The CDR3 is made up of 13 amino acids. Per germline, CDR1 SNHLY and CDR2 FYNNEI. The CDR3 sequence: CASSGRRSYEQYF. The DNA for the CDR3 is TGTGCCAGCAGTGGGCGGAGATCTTACGAGCAGTACTTC.

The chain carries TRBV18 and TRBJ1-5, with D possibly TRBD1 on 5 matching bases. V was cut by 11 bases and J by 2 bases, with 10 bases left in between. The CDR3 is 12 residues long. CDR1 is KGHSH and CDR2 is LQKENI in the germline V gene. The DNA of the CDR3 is TGTGCCGGGGGTTCGGGCAATCAGCCCCAGCATTTT. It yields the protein CAGGSGNQPQHF.

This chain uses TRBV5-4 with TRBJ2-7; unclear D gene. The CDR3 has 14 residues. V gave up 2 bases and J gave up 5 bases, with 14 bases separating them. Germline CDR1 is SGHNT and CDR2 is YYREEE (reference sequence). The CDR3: CASSFQTPRNEQYF. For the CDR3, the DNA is TGTGCCAGCAGCTTTCAGACTCCTAGGAACGAGCAGTACTTC.

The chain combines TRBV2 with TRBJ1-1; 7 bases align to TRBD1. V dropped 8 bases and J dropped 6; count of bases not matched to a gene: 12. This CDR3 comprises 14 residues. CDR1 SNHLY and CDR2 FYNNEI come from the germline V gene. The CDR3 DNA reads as TGTGCCAGCTACCTGACAGGGACGAAGGCTGAAGCTTTCTTT. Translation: CASYLTGTKAEAFF.

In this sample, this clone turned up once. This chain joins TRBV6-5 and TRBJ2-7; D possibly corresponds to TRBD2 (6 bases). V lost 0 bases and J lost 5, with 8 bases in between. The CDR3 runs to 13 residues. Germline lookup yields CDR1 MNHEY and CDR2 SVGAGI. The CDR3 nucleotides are TGTGCCAGCAGTTACTCCCCTAGCGACGAGCAGTACTTC. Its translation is CASSYSPSDEQYF.

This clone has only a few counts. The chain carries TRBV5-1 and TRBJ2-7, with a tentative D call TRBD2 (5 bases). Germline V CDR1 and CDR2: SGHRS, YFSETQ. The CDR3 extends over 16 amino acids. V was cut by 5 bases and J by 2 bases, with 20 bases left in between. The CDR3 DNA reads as TGCGCCAGCAGGTACCATCCCGCGGGCGAGCCCTACGAGCAGTACTTC. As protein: CASRYHPAGEPYEQYF.

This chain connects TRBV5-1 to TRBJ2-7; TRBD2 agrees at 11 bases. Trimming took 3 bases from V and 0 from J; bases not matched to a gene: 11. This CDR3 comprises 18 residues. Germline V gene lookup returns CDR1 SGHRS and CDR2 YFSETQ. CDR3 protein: CASSYLLAGEPSSYEQYF. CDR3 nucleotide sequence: TGCGCCAGCAGCTACCTACTAGCGGGGGAGCCGAGCTCCTACGAGCAGTACTTC.

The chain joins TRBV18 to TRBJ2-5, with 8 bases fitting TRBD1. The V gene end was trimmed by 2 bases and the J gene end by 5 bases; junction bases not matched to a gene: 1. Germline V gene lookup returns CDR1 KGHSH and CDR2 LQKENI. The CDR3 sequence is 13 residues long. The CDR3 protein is CASSPYRGETQYF. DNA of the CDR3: TGTGCCAGCTCACCATACAGGGGGGAGACCCAGTACTTC. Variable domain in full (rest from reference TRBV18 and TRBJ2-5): NAGVMQNPRHLVRRRGQEARLRCSPMKGHSHVYWYRQLPEEGLKFMVYLQKENIIDESGMPKERFSAEFPKEGPSILRIQQVVRGDSAAYFCASSPYRGETQYFGPGTRLLVL.

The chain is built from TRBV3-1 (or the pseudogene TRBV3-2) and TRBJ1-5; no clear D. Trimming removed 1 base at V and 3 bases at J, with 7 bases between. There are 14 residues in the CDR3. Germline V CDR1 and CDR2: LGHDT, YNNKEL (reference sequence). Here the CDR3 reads CASSQARANQPQHF. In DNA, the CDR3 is TGTGCCAGCAGCCAAGCCCGGGCCAATCAGCCCCAGCATTTT.

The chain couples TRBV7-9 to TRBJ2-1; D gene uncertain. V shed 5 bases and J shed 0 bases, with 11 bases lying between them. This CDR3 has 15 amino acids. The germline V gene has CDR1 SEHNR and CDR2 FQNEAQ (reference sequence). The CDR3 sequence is CASSPSASSYNEQFF. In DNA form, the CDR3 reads TGTGCCAGCAGCCCCAGCGCGAGCTCCTACAATGAGCAGTTCTTC.

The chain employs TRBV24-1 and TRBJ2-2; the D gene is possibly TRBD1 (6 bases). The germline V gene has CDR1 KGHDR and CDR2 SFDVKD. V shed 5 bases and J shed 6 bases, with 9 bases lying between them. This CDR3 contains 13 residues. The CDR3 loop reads CATSVTGPGELFF. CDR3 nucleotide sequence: TGTGCCACCAGTGTAACAGGGCCCGGGGAGCTGTTTTTT.

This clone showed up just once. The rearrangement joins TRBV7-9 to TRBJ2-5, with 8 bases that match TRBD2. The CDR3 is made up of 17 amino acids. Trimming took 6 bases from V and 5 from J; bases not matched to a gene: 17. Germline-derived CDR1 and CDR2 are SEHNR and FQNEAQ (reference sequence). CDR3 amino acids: CASSRREGRRVIETQYF. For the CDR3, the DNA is TGTGCCAGCAGTAGACGGGAGGGCCGGAGAGTTATCGAGACCCAGTACTTC.

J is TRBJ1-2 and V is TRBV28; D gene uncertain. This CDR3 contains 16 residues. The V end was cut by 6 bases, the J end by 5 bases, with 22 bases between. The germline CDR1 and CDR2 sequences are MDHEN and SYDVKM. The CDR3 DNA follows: TGTGCCAGCAGACCTCCGGGCCCCCGATTAGATTATGGCTACACCTTC. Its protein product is CASRPPGPRLDYGYTF.

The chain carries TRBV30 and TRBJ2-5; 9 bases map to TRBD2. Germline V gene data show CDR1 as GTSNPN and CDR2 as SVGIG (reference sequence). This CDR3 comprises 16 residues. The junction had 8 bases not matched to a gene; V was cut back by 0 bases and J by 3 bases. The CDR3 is CAWSVWSSGRKETQYF. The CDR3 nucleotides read TGTGCCTGGAGTGTTTGGTCAAGCGGGAGGAAAGAGACCCAGTACTTC.

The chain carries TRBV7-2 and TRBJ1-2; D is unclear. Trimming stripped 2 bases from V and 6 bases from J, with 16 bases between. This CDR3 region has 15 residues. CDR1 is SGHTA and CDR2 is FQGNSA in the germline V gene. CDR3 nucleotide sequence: TGTGCCAGCAGCTTATTCGACAAGCCAGCGGATGGCTACACCTTC. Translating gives CASSLFDKPADGYTF.

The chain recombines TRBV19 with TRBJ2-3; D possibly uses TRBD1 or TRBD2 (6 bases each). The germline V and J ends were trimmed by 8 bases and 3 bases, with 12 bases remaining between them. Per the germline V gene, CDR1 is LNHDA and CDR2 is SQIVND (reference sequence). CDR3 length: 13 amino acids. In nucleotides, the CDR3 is TGTGCCAGTTCTGGGGGGCGGACAGATACGCAGTATTTT. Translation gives CASSGGRTDTQYF.

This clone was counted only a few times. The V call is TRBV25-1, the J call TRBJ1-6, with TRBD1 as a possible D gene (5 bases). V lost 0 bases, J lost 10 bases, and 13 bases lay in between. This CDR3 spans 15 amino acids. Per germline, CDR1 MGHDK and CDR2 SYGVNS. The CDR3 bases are TGTGCCAGCAGTGAATATATTCTGGGGGAATCACCCCTCCACTTT. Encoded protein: CASSEYILGESPLHF.

The CDR3 reads CASGLTDTQYF. CDR3 nucleotide sequence: TGTGCCAGTGGCCTCACGGATACGCAGTATTTT. The V call is TRBV7-6, the J call TRBJ2-3; D is unresolved. Trimming took off 9 bases at V and 6 bases at J, with 10 bases between the two ends. The germline V gene encodes CDR1 SGHVS and CDR2 FNYEAQ. The CDR3 spans 11 residues.

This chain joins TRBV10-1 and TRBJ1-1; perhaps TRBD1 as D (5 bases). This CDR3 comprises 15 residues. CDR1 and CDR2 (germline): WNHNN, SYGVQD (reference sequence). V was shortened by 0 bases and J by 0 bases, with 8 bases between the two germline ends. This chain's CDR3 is CASSESRQLNTEAFF. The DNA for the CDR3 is TGCGCCAGCAGTGAGTCGCGACAGCTGAACACTGAAGCTTTCTTT.

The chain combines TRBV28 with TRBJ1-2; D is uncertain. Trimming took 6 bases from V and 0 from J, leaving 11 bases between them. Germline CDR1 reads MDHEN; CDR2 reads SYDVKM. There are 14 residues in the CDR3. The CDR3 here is CASRSTVPNYGYTF. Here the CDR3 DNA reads TGTGCCAGCAGAAGCACAGTTCCTAACTATGGCTACACCTTC.

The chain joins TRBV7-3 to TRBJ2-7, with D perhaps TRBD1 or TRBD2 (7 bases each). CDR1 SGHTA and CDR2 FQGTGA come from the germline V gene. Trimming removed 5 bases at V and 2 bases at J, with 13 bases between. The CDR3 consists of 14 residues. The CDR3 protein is CASSPQGGAYEQYF. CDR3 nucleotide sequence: TGTGCCAGCAGCCCCCAGGGGGGGGCCTACGAGCAGTACTTC. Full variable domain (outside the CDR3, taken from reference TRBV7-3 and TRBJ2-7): GAGVSQTPSNKVTEKGKYVELRCDPISGHTALYWYRQSLGQGPEFLIYFQGTGAADDSGLPNDRFFAVRPEGSVSTLKIQRTERGDSAVYLCASSPQGGAYEQYFGPGTRLTVT.

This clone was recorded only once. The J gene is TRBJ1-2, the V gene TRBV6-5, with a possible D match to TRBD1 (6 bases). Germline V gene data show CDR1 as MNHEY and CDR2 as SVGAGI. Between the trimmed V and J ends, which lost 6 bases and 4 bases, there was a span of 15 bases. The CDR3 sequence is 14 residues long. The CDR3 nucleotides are TGTGCCAGCAGAAACAAGGGGGGCGCCTATGGCTACACCTTC. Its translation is CASRNKGGAYGYTF.

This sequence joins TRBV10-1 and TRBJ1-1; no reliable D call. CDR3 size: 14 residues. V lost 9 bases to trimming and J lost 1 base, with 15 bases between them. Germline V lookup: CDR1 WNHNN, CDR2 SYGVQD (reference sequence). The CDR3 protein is CASSSGLPNTEAFF. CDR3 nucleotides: TGCGCCAGTTCGTCGGGCCTCCCGAACACTGAAGCTTTCTTT.

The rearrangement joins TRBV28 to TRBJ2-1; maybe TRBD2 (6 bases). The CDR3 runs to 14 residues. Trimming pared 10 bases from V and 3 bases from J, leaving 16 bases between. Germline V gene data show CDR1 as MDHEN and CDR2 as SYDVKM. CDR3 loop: CATVTRGFYNEQFF. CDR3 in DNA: TGTGCCACTGTGACTAGGGGATTCTACAATGAGCAGTTCTTC.

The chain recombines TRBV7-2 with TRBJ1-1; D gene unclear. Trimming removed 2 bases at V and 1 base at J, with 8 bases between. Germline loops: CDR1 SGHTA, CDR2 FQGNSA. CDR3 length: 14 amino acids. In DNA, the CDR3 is TGTGCCAGCAGCTTAAGGCCCGGGAACACTGAAGCTTTCTTT. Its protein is CASSLRPGNTEAFF.

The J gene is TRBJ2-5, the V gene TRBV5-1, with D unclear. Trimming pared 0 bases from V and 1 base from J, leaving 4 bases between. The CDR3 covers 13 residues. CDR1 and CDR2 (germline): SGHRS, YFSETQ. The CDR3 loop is CASSLGPQETQYF. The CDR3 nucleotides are TGCGCCAGCAGCTTGGGGCCCCAAGAGACCCAGTACTTC.